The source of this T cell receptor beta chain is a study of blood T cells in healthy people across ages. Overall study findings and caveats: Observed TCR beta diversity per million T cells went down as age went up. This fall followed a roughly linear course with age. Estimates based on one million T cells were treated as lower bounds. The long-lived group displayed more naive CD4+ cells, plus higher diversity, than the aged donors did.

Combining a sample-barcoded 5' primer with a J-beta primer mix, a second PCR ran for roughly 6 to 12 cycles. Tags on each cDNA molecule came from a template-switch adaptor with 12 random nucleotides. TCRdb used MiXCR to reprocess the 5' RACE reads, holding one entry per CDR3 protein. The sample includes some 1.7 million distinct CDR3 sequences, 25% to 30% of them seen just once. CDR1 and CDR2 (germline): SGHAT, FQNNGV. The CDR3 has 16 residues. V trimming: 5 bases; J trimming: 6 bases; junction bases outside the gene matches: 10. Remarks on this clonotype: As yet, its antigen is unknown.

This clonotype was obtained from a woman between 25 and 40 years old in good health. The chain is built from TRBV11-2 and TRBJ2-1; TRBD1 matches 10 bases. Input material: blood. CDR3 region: CASSRIGTGACNEQFF. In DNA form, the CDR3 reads TGTGCCAGCAGCCGAATTGGGACAGGGGCCTGCAATGAGCAGTTCTTC.